Following are 18 T cell receptor beta chains from one sample sequenced in a study of blood T cell repertoires in COVID-19. Generated by immunoSEQ multiplex PCR, the TCRdb table keeps only in-frame clones and is missing some. This table holds 160,000 or so clones, more than 75% found once. The material sequenced was peripheral blood. These receptor sequences come from a woman aged 70-85 years with COVID-19, enrolled during active disease.

CDR3 loop: CASSLAARGQSTLHF. The CDR3 DNA reads TGTGCCAGCAGCTTGGCCGCACGAGGTCAGTCGACCCTCCACTTT. The chain joins TRBV5-8 to TRBJ1-6, with D unresolved. Germline V gene data show CDR1 as SGHTS and CDR2 as YDEGEE. Trimming stripped 0 bases from V and 14 bases from J, with 18 bases between. The CDR3 runs 15 residues.

The chain combines TRBV7-8 with TRBJ2-5; TRBD2 matches 8 bases. Germline V lookup: CDR1 SGHVS, CDR2 FQNEAQ. CDR3 length: 13 amino acids. Unmatched junction bases numbered 4, after V lost 5 bases and J lost 5 bases. The CDR3 loop reads CASSLLAVETQYF. The CDR3 DNA reads TGTGCCAGCAGCCTACTAGCGGTCGAGACCCAGTACTTC.

This clone was seen a single time. The V and J genes are TRBV6-5 and TRBJ1-5; the match to TRBD1 covers 7 bases. The CDR3 runs to 14 residues. V gave up 6 bases and J gave up 6 bases; unmatched junction bases: 8. Germline V gene data show CDR1 as MNHEY and CDR2 as SVGAGI. The CDR3 nucleotides are TGTGCCAGCAGGACTCGGACAGGAGGTCAGCCCCAGCATTTT. It specifies CASRTRTGGQPQHF.

This chain joins TRBV5-1 and TRBJ2-7; 8 bases are a match to TRBD2. Germline loops: CDR1 SGHRS, CDR2 YFSETQ. The CDR3 is made up of 15 amino acids. With 0 bases clipped from V and 5 bases from J, the junction kept 7 bases outside the gene matches. The CDR3 DNA follows: TGCGCCAGCAGCTTGGGGACTAGCCCTTCCCACGAGCAGTACTTC. This translates into CASSLGTSPSHEQYF.

J is TRBJ2-7 and V is TRBV18; no reliable D call. Germline V gene sequence: CDR1 KGHSH, CDR2 LQKENI. The CDR3 is 13 residues long. The ends were cut back, 2 bases at V and 9 bases at J, with 14 bases in the middle. The CDR3 spells CASSPESGFAQYF. Written as DNA, the CDR3 is TGTGCCAGCTCACCAGAATCGGGTTTCGCGCAGTACTTC. Variable domain in full (rest from reference TRBV18 and TRBJ2-7): NAGVMQNPRHLVRRRGQEARLRCSPMKGHSHVYWYRQLPEEGLKFMVYLQKENIIDESGMPKERFSAEFPKEGPSILRIQQVVRGDSAAYFCASSPESGFAQYFGPGTRLTVT.

This chain joins TRBV6-5 and TRBJ1-2, with a possible D match to TRBD1 (5 bases). In germline, CDR1 is MNHEY, CDR2 SVGAGI. There are 14 residues in the CDR3. Trimming removed 0 bases from V and 3 bases from J, with 8 bases in between. CDR3 amino acids: CASSYSSGYYGYTF. In nucleotides, the CDR3 is TGTGCCAGCAGTTACTCTTCAGGGTACTATGGCTACACCTTC.

V gene TRBV28 combines with J gene TRBJ2-7, with TRBD1 matching 9 bases. V shed 1 base, J shed 2 bases, and the junction held 6 bases outside the gene matches. The CDR3 totals 16 residues. The V gene's germline CDR1 is MDHEN and CDR2 SYDVKM. The CDR3 DNA follows: TGTGCCAGCAGTTTATACACCGGGACAGGGCCCTACGAGCAGTACTTC. Translating gives CASSLYTGTGPYEQYF.

The chain uses TRBV21-1 and TRBJ2-7; TRBD1, the table's D call, was not compared with the DNA. TRBV21-1 is a known pseudogene. The CDR3 covers 15 residues. CDR3 DNA sequence: TGTGCCAGCAGCGATCCCGGGACAGGGCGACGCGAGCAGTACTTC. Translating gives CASSDPGTGRREQYF.

CDR3 coding DNA: TGCAGCGTTTCCGACAGGAACACTGAAGCTTTCTTT. Its translation is CSVSDRNTEAFF. The chain joins TRBV29-1 to TRBJ1-1; possibly TRBD1 for D (5 bases). CDR1 SQVTM and CDR2 ANQGSEA come from the germline V gene. Trimming removed 5 bases from V and 1 base from J, with 8 bases in between. The CDR3 length is 12 residues. Full variable domain (rest looked up from reference TRBV29-1 and TRBJ1-1): SAVISQKPSRDICQRGTSLTIQCQVDSQVTMMFWYRQQPGQSLTLIATANQGSEATYESGFVIDKFPISRPNLTFSTLTVSNMSPEDSSIYLCSVSDRNTEAFFGQGTRLTVV.

The V and J genes are TRBV15 and TRBJ1-4; maybe TRBD1 (5 bases). CDR1 is LNHNV, CDR2 YYDKDF, per germline (reference sequence). Trimming removed 6 bases from V and 8 bases from J, with 19 bases in between. The CDR3 is 15 residues long. DNA of the CDR3: TGTGCCACCAGGGTTCGTATCGGGGGTCGGGAAAAACTGTTTTTT. Amino acids: CATRVRIGGREKLFF.

The V gene is TRBV11-2, the J gene TRBJ2-1; 7 bases map to TRBD1. Germline CDR1 is SGHAT and CDR2 is FQNNGV. The CDR3 covers 12 residues. The ends lost 4 bases at V and 9 bases at J; junction bases unmatched: 3. CDR3 bases: TGTGCCAGCAGCTCGACAGGGCGTGAGCAGTTCTTC. It translates to CASSSTGREQFF.

Turning to this clone: Other nucleotide sequences from this sample produce the same CDR3. V is TRBV11-2 and J is TRBJ1-5; D ambiguous. Germline V gene lookup returns CDR1 SGHAT and CDR2 FQNNGV. The CDR3 is 13 residues long. Between the trimmed V and J ends, which lost 1 base and 3 bases, there was a span of 4 bases. The CDR3, as DNA: TGTGCCAGCAGCTTAGGCGCCAATCAGCCCCAGCATTTT. Translation gives CASSLGANQPQHF.

V and J are TRBV28 and TRBJ2-7, with D possibly being TRBD2 (5 bases). Germline CDR1 reads MDHEN; CDR2 reads SYDVKM. Trimming cost V 6 bases and J 7 bases, with 16 bases left between them. The CDR3 consists of 13 residues. The CDR3 nucleotides read TGTGCCAGCAGAAGCTCTTTTCCGGGGGAGCAGTACTTC. Protein: CASRSSFPGEQYF.

This clone has only one observation. The chain recombines TRBV28 with TRBJ1-4; D is possibly TRBD1 (5 bases). The V end was cut by 6 bases, the J end by 0 bases, with 8 bases between. The germline V gene encodes CDR1 MDHEN and CDR2 SYDVKM. CDR3 length equals 14 residues. In DNA, the CDR3 is TGTGCCAGCAGGCAGGGTGCAACTAATGAAAAACTGTTTTTT. Translation gives CASRQGATNEKLFF.

The chain has TRBV4-1 and TRBJ1-1, with unresolved D. Germline values: CDR1 MGHRA, CDR2 YSYEKL. The CDR3 is made up of 14 amino acids. Trimming took off 0 bases at V and 1 base at J, with 6 bases between the two ends. The CDR3 DNA sequence: TGCGCCAGCAGCCAAGATCACAGGAACACTGAAGCTTTCTTT. Translation: CASSQDHRNTEAFF.

The table lists this clone with a count of one. CDR3 region: CASSQSPSGGTYEQYF. In DNA, the CDR3 is TGTGCCAGCAGCCAATCCCCAAGCGGGGGAACCTACGAGCAGTACTTC. The chain has TRBV3-1 (or the pseudogene TRBV3-2) and TRBJ2-7, with TRBD2 identical over 8 bases. The germline gives CDR1 LGHDT, CDR2 YNNKEL (reference sequence). CDR3 size: 16 residues. The junction had 8 bases not matched to a gene; V was cut back by 2 bases and J by 2 bases.

In DNA form, the CDR3 reads TGTGCCAGTAGTCCGACCGGGCGGGGCACAGATACGCAGTATTTT. Amino acids: CASSPTGRGTDTQYF. The V call is TRBV19, the J call TRBJ2-3; D is perhaps TRBD2 (5 bases). The CDR3 covers 15 residues. The germline CDR1 and CDR2 sequences are LNHDA and SQIVND (reference sequence). The V and J ends lost 5 bases and 1 base respectively, with 13 bases between them.

The rearrangement links TRBV5-4 to TRBJ2-7; 9 nucleotides align to TRBD1. The CDR3 covers 16 residues. After removal of 0 bases from V and 0 bases from J, the junction contained 4 bases not matched to a gene. Germline assignment: CDR1 SGHNT and CDR2 YYREEE (reference sequence). The CDR3 DNA is TGTGCCAGCAGCTTGGGGCCGGACAGGGGCTCCTACGAGCAGTACTTC. Its protein is CASSLGPDRGSYEQYF.